This entry lists 6 T cell receptor beta chains sequenced from one sample in a study of CD8 T cells in Susac syndrome. RNA was extracted with the RNeasy kit, and a quantity of about 0.45 to 1 ug was reverse transcribed using random hexamers. TCRdb passed the immunoSEQ multiplex PCR reads through MiXCR, listing each CDR3 protein once. The table has more than 110,000 distinct CDR3 sequences, 94% seen once. Sequenced material: CD8+ T cells from PBMCs. The receptors were sampled from a human donor in good health.

The chain joins TRBV5-1 to TRBJ1-1; D gene uncertain. The CDR3 is 14 amino acids. Trimming cost V 1 base and J 0 bases, with 7 bases left between them. Germline V lookup: CDR1 SGHRS, CDR2 YFSETQ. CDR3 DNA sequence: TGCGCCAGCAGCTTGTTCCCGCTGAACACTGAAGCTTTCTTT. Translating it yields CASSLFPLNTEAFF.

V is TRBV4-2 and J is TRBJ2-7; weak D call: TRBD2 (5 bases). Per the germline V gene, CDR1 is LGHNA and CDR2 is YNFKEQ. CDR3 length: 14 amino acids. Trimming shortened V by 1 base and J by 1 base, and 8 bases separated the two germline ends. In nucleotides, the CDR3 is TGTGCCAGCAGCCAAGTCGGGGTTTCCTACGAGCAGTACTTC. Protein product: CASSQVGVSYEQYF.

The rearrangement uses TRBV27 and TRBJ2-7; 7 nucleotides align to TRBD1. CDR3 size: 14 residues. Germline V lookup: CDR1 MNHEY, CDR2 SMNVEV (reference sequence). Trimming removed 4 bases from V and 6 bases from J; junction bases left unmatched: 9. The CDR3 DNA sequence: TGTGCCAGCAGTTCCACAGGGGTGTTTGGCGAGCAGTACTTC. It encodes CASSSTGVFGEQYF.

The chain carries TRBV3-1 and TRBJ2-1; 11 bases map to TRBD2. The CDR3 spans 15 residues. The trim removed 1 base at V and 5 bases at J, leaving 1 base unmatched. CDR1 and CDR2 from the germline V gene are LGHDT and YNNKEL (reference sequence). CDR3 amino acids: CASSQVLAGDNEQFF. CDR3 bases: TGTGCCAGCAGCCAAGTACTAGCGGGAGACAATGAGCAGTTCTTC.

The chain couples TRBV29-1 to TRBJ2-7; maybe TRBD2 (5 bases). The CDR3 contains 13 residues. Germline V gene sequence: CDR1 SQVTM, CDR2 ANQGSEA. Trimming removed 5 bases from V and 3 bases from J, with 14 bases in between. In DNA form, the CDR3 reads TGCAGCGTTCCGGCGGGCAGCTTCTACGAGCAGTACTTC. It is translated as CSVPAGSFYEQYF.

The genes are TRBV30 and TRBJ2-1; D unresolved. CDR3 length: 15 amino acids. Germline CDR1 and CDR2: GTSNPN and SVGIG (reference sequence). Trimming pared 5 bases from V and 3 bases from J, leaving 17 bases between. CDR3 in amino acids: CAWCTSQAVYNEQFF. The CDR3 bases are TGTGCCTGGTGTACCTCCCAGGCGGTCTACAATGAGCAGTTCTTC. The variable domain in full, with the rest retrieved from reference TRBV30 and TRBJ2-1, is SQTIHQWPATLVQPVGSPLSLECTVEGTSNPNLYWYRQAAGRGLQLLFYSVGIGQISSEVPQNLSASRPQDRQFILSSKKLLLSDSGFYLCAWCTSQAVYNEQFFGPGTRLTVL.